One T cell receptor beta chain is described in this entry. The target antigen is unknown. The data derive from a study of T cell responses to AZD1222 COVID-19 vaccine. The data were produced by immunoSEQ multiplex PCR, yet TCRdb's version contains in-frame clones alone and is incomplete. The profile shows about 140,000 clones, about 88% of them singletons. Findings of the study overall: Regions 160-218 and 743-854 dominated among vaccine-associated CD4 TCRs spanning spike. Among AZD1222 vaccinees, only six were seropositive at baseline. After two AZD1222 doses, spike-specific TCR breadth and depth rose versus day 0.

The sample in question was peripheral blood, obtained 28 days after the second AZD1222 dose. The TCR comes from an adult who received the AZD1222 COVID-19 vaccine.

In DNA form, the CDR3 reads TGTGCCAGCAGTTCCCCCGGGGCAGAGGCTGGGGCCAACGTCCTGACTTTC. It yields the protein CASSSPGAEAGANVLTF. The chain is built from TRBV28 and TRBJ2-6; the D call may be TRBD1 or TRBD2 (5 bases each). V lost 4 bases and J lost 2, with 15 bases in between. This CDR3 has 17 residues. From germline, CDR1 is MDHEN and CDR2 SYDVKM. The full variable domain, in which reference TRBV28 and TRBJ2-6 provide the parts outside the CDR3, is DVKVTQSSRYLVKRTGEKVFLECVQDMDHENMFWYRQDPGLGLRLIYFSYDVKMKEKGDIPEGYSVSREKKERFSLILESASTNQTSMYLCASSSPGAEAGANVLTFGAGSRLTVL.